This T cell receptor beta chain was obtained from a study of blood T cell repertoires in COVID-19. Assignment of participants to cohorts was predicated upon participant-reported clinical history. This clone was picked up one time. Original handling: Estimates of nucleated cell counts were drawn from the amplification of reference gene primers. Produced via immunoSEQ multiplex PCR; TCRdb's table is partial and in-frame only. Clone size and the V and J calls come from that table; the DNA yielded D and trimming. The sample has fewer than 450,000 clones; 88% are singletons. Unmatched junction bases numbered 8, after V lost 6 bases and J lost 6 bases. CDR1 and CDR2 (germline): MNHEY, SVGAGI. This CDR3 region has 15 residues.

The chain carries TRBV6-5 and TRBJ2-2; 9 nucleotides line up with TRBD2. The sequenced material came from PBMCs or T cells enriched from blood (not recorded which). This receptor was obtained from a woman under 30 who had recovered from COVID-19. DNA for the CDR3: TGTGCCAGCAGGTGGAGTAGCGGGGGCCCCGGGGAGCTGTTTTTT. This encodes CASRWSSGGPGELFF.